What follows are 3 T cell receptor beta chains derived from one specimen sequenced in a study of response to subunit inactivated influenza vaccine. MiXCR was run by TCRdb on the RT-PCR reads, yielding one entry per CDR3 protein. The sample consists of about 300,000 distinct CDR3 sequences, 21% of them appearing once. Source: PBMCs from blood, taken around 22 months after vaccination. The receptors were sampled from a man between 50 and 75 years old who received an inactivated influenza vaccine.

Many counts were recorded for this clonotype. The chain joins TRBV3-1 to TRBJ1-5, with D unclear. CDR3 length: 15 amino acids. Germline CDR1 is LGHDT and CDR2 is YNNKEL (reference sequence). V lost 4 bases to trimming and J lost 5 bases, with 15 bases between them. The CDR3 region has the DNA TGTGCCAGCAGCCCTACTCCGGGTGGACATCAGCCCCAGCATTTT. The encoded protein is CASSPTPGGHQPQHF. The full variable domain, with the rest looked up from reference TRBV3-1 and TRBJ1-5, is DTAVSQTPKYLVTQMGNDKSIKCEQNLGHDTMYWYKQDSKKFLKIMFSYNNKELIINETVPNRFSPKSPDKAHLNLHINSLELGDSAVYFCASSPTPGGHQPQHFGDGTRLSIL.

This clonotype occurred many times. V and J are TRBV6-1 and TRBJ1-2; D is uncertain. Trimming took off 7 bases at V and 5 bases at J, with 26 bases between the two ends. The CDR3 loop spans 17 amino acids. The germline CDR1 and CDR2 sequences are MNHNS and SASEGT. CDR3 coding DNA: TGTGCCAGCACCCTGGCTCAGAGGGCCAATTGGTGGTATGGCTACACCTTC. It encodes CASTLAQRANWWYGYTF.

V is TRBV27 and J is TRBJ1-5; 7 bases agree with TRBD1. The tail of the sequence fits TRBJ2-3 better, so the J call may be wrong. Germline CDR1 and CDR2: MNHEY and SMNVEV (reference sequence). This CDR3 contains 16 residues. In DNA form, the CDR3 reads TGTGCCAGCAGTTTATTGTCAGGGGGAGTCAATCAGCCCCAGTATTTT. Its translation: CASSLLSGGVNQPQYF.